The source of this T cell receptor (beta chain) is a study of shared T cell receptors in the human thymus. Measured with immunoSEQ multiplex PCR; TCRdb has only the in-frame clones, and not every one. The data contain hundreds of thousands of clones, over 75% of them singletons. These data were likewise used in another study, on human thymus T cells. As reported in that work: Corrective surgery for congenital heart defects was being performed on the healthy Finnish infants who were the donors.

The TCR sequence derives from a boy less than two years old with a congenital heart defect. The sample was thymocytes.

The CDR3 DNA reads as TGCGCCAGCAGCTTCTCTTTGGACAGGAGAGTTAACTATGGCTACACCTTC. Its translation is CASSFSLDRRVNYGYTF. The chain uses TRBV5-1 and TRBJ1-2, with TRBD1 matching over 7 bases. J lost 1 base, V lost 2 bases, and 11 bases had no gene match. The CDR3 is 17 amino acids. Per the germline V gene, CDR1 is SGHRS and CDR2 is YFSETQ.